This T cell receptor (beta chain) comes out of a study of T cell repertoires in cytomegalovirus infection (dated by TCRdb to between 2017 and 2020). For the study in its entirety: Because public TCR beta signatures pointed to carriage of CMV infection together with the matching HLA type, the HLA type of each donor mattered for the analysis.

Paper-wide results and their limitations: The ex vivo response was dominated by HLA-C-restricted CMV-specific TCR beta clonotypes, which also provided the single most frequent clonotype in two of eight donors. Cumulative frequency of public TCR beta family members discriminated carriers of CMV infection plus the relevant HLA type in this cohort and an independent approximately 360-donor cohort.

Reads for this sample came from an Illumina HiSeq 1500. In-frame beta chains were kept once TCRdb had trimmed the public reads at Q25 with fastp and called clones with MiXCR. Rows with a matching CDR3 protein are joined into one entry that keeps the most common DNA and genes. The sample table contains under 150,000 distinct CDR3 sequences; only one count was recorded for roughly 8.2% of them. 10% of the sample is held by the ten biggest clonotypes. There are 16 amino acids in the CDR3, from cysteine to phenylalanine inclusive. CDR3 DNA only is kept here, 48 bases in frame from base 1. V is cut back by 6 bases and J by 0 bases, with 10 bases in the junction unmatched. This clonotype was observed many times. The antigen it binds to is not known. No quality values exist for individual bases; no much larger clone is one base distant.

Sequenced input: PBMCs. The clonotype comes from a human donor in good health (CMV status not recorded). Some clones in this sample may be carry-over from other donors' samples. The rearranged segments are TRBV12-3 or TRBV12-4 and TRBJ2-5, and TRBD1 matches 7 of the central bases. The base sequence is TGTGCCAGCAGCCCTAGGGGGCAGGGAAACCAAGAGACCCAGTACTTC. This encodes CASSPRGQGNQETQYF.